The entry that follows covers one T cell receptor (beta chain) sequence. Its cognate antigen is unknown. The junction departs from the called germline gene at one end, perhaps through a read error. Carried by the TCR beta cDNA libraries were unique molecular identifiers. Each batch of 1 to 10 million T cells produced 490,000 or so cDNA molecules. One entry per CDR3 protein, called by TCRdb with MiXCR from the PCR reads. The sample holds a few hundred thousand distinct CDR3 sequences, 30% to 40% seen once. This sample stems from a study of post-analysis software for immune sequencing data. Study-level points and caveats: Comparison with controls showed significantly lower normalized Chao1 diversity in multiple sclerosis patients.

The sample consisted of blood. The sequence was obtained from a girl aged 2-17 years with multiple sclerosis.

CDR3 sequence (DNA): TGTGCCAGCGGCTTGGAAGCGGCACCCTTCCAAGAGACCCAGTACTTC. The encoded protein is CASGLEAAPFQETQYF. The V and J genes are TRBV5-5 and TRBJ2-5; tentatively, D is TRBD2 (5 bases). The CDR3 runs to 16 residues. Looked up from germline, CDR1 is SGHKS and CDR2 is YYEKEE (reference sequence).